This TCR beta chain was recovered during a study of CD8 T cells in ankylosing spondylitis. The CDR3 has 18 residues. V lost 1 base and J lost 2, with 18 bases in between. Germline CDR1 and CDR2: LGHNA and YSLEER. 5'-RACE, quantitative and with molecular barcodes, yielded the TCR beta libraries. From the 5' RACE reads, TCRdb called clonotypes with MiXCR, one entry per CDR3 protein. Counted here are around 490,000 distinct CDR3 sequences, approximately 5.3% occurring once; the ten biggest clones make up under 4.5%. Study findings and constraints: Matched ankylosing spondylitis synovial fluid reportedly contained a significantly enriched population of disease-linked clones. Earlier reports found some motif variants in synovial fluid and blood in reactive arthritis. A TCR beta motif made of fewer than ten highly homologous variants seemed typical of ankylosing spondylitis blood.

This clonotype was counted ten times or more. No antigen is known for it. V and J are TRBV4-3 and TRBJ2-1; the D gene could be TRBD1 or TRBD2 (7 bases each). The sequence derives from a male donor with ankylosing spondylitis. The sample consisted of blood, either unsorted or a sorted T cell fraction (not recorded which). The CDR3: CASSQARGGHSPYNEQFF. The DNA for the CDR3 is TGCGCCAGCAGCCAAGCCAGGGGGGGCCATAGCCCCTACAATGAGCAGTTCTTC.